The clone carrying this T cell receptor beta chain was observed a single time. This record comes from a study of blood T cell repertoires in COVID-19. About the research overall: Acute and convalescent COVID-19 samples came from the United States, Italy and Spain.

The assay was immunoSEQ multiplex PCR, and TCRdb's table has in-frame clones only and misses some. The sample comprises a few hundred thousand clones, about 89% of which are singletons, and 0.7% to 0.95% rests with the top ten. Germline V gene data show CDR1 as SGHNT and CDR2 as YYREEE (reference sequence). The CDR3 loop spans 15 amino acids. V was shortened by 2 bases and J by 0 bases, with 10 bases between the two germline ends. The clonotype originates from a woman aged 40 to 55 who had been exposed to COVID-19. This chain links TRBV5-4 with TRBJ2-3, with a possible D match to TRBD2 (6 bases). Sequencing input: PBMCs or T cells enriched from blood (not recorded which). DNA of the CDR3: TGTGCCAGCAGCTTCGCGGGGTCTAGCACAGATACGCAGTATTTT. This gives the protein CASSFAGSSTDTQYF.